The rows below give T cell receptor beta chains drawn from one sample of a study of cytomegalovirus exposure and HLA in healthy donors. Only in-frame clones appear in the TCRdb table, and some are missing; sequencing was by immunoSEQ multiplex PCR. The sample includes 150,000 to 200,000 clones, roughly 79% of them seen just once. Material: PBMCs. The receptors originated from a woman aged 35 to 49 in good health and CMV-seronegative. The CDR3 runs from the conserved cysteine through the conserved F or W. The order of the fields is CDR3 length, clone size, J gene, V gene, D gene, CDR3 DNA, CDR3 protein. The D gene is left open where the match is weak. Rows may omit the clone size; those that give it use once, few, many or a size class.

cdr3_length: 15
clone_size: NA
j_call: TRBJ2-7
v_call: TRBV6-5
d_call: NA
cdr3_nt: TGTGCCAGCAGTTATGGCGGGGCAGGCTCCTACGAGCAGTACTTC
cdr3_aa: CASSYGGAGSYEQYF

cdr3_length: 15
clone_size: once
j_call: TRBJ1-1
v_call: TRBV6-1
d_call: NA
cdr3_nt: TGTGCCAGCAGTGAAGGTGCAGGTTGGAGGACTGAAGCTTTCTTT
cdr3_aa: CASSEGAGWRTEAFF

cdr3_length: 15
clone_size: NA
j_call: TRBJ1-1
v_call: TRBV28
d_call: NA
cdr3_nt: TGTGCCAGCAGGCCATGGACAGACCAGAACACTGAAGCTTTCTTT
cdr3_aa: CASRPWTDQNTEAFF

cdr3_length: 14
clone_size: NA
j_call: TRBJ1-5
v_call: TRBV2
d_call: NA
cdr3_nt: TGTGCCAGCAGTGAGCAGGGTCGCAATCAGCCCCAGCATTTT
cdr3_aa: CASSEQGRNQPQHF

cdr3_length: 15
clone_size: NA
j_call: TRBJ1-1
v_call: TRBV28
d_call: TRBD1
cdr3_nt: TGTGCCAGCAGAACTTGGACAGGTACGAACACTGAAGCTTTCTTT
cdr3_aa: CASRTWTGTNTEAFF

cdr3_length: 16
clone_size: NA
j_call: TRBJ1-3
v_call: TRBV18
d_call: NA
cdr3_nt: TGTGCCAGCTCACCGCAGGAGGGGCACTCTGGAAACACCATATATTTT
cdr3_aa: CASSPQEGHSGNTIYF

cdr3_length: 14
clone_size: NA
j_call: TRBJ1-5
v_call: TRBV2
d_call: NA
cdr3_nt: TGTGCCAGCAGGCCCCATCAGGGGAATCAGCCCCAGCATTTT
cdr3_aa: CASRPHQGNQPQHF

cdr3_length: 14
clone_size: NA
j_call: TRBJ1-1
v_call: TRBV19
d_call: NA
cdr3_nt: TGTGCCAGTAGGTTCGGGGGGGAGTTCACTGAAGCTTTCTTT
cdr3_aa: CASRFGGEFTEAFF

cdr3_length: 13
clone_size: NA
j_call: TRBJ1-1
v_call: TRBV9
d_call: TRBD1
cdr3_nt: TGTGCCAGCTCAAGACAGGGATCCACTGAAGCTTTCTTT
cdr3_aa: CASSRQGSTEAFF

cdr3_length: 17
clone_size: NA
j_call: TRBJ1-5
v_call: TRBV5-8
d_call: TRBD1
cdr3_nt: TGTGCCAGCAGCTTAGTCTGGACAGGGGGGGAAAATCAGCCCCAGCATTTT
cdr3_aa: CASSLVWTGGENQPQHF

cdr3_length: 18
clone_size: NA
j_call: TRBJ2-1
v_call: TRBV4-2
d_call: NA
cdr3_nt: TGTGCCAGCAGCCAAGACCCGTGGACTATCGATTCCTACAATGAGCAGTTCTTC
cdr3_aa: CASSQDPWTIDSYNEQFF

cdr3_length: 15
clone_size: NA
j_call: TRBJ2-5
v_call: TRBV5-1
d_call: TRBD2
cdr3_nt: TGCGCCAGCAGCCACTCTAGCGGGAGGGGGGAGACCCAGTACTTC
cdr3_aa: CASSHSSGRGETQYF

cdr3_length: 15
clone_size: NA
j_call: TRBJ1-4
v_call: TRBV5-4
d_call: TRBD1
cdr3_nt: TGTGCCAGCAGCCGTAAGGGGGCGGAGGATGAAAAACTGTTTTTT
cdr3_aa: CASSRKGAEDEKLFF

cdr3_length: 12
clone_size: NA
j_call: TRBJ2-4
v_call: TRBV6-6
d_call: NA
cdr3_nt: TGTGCCAGCAGACCCCTCGGGGCGGGGCCGTACTTC
cdr3_aa: CASRPLGAGPYF

cdr3_length: 14
clone_size: NA
j_call: TRBJ1-2
v_call: TRBV7-9
d_call: NA
cdr3_nt: TGTGCCAGCAGCTTAGCGCGGAGCGAAGACGGCTACACCTTC
cdr3_aa: CASSLARSEDGYTF

cdr3_length: 15
clone_size: few
j_call: TRBJ1-4
v_call: TRBV6-6
d_call: TRBD1
cdr3_nt: TGTGCCAGCACCATTACCGAGGGGGCGGGAGAAAAACTGTTTTTT
cdr3_aa: CASTITEGAGEKLFF

cdr3_length: 11
clone_size: NA
j_call: TRBJ2-1
v_call: TRBV20-1
d_call: TRBD2
cdr3_nt: TGCAGTGCTAGGCTAGCGGGAGGAGGGTTCTTC
cdr3_aa: CSARLAGGGFF

cdr3_length: 20
clone_size: NA
j_call: TRBJ2-3
v_call: TRBV28
d_call: TRBD2
cdr3_nt: TGTGCCAGCAGCCGTAGGGCTTTAGCGGGAGGCGGGGTCGTCACAGATACGCAGTATTTT
cdr3_aa: CASSRRALAGGGVVTDTQYF

cdr3_length: 14
clone_size: few
j_call: TRBJ1-6
v_call: TRBV6-1
d_call: TRBD1
cdr3_nt: TGTGCCAGCAGTGGGGGGACAGAACTTTCACCCCTCCACTTT
cdr3_aa: CASSGGTELSPLHF

cdr3_length: 14
clone_size: NA
j_call: TRBJ1-2
v_call: TRBV30
d_call: TRBD1
cdr3_nt: TGTGCCTCAGGGGACAGGGACCGTATCTATGGCTACACCTTC
cdr3_aa: CASGDRDRIYGYTF

cdr3_length: 18
clone_size: NA
j_call: TRBJ2-3
v_call: TRBV9
d_call: NA
cdr3_nt: TGTGCCAGCAGCGTTTGGGGGTTTGACTCTGGGACTTCAGATACGCAGTATTTT
cdr3_aa: CASSVWGFDSGTSDTQYF

cdr3_length: 13
clone_size: NA
j_call: TRBJ1-1
v_call: TRBV7-7
d_call: TRBD1
cdr3_nt: TGTGCTGTATGGGACAGAAGGAACACTGAAGCTTTCTTT
cdr3_aa: CAVWDRRNTEAFF

cdr3_length: 16
clone_size: NA
j_call: TRBJ2-3
v_call: TRBV7-9
d_call: TRBD2
cdr3_nt: TGTGCCAGCAGCTTACGGCTAGCGGGAGGGACAGATACGCAGTATTTT
cdr3_aa: CASSLRLAGGTDTQYF

cdr3_length: 18
clone_size: NA
j_call: TRBJ2-7
v_call: TRBV2
d_call: NA
cdr3_nt: TGTGCCAGCAGGAAGGGCGTCGGGCGCGGGACTTCCACCTACGAGCAGTACTTC
cdr3_aa: CASRKGVGRGTSTYEQYF

cdr3_length: 17
clone_size: few
j_call: TRBJ2-5
v_call: TRBV7-8
d_call: TRBD2
cdr3_nt: TGTGCCAGCAGCTTTAATACGCGCGGGGGTTCCCAAGAGACCCAGTACTTC
cdr3_aa: CASSFNTRGGSQETQYF

cdr3_length: 16
clone_size: NA
j_call: TRBJ2-1
v_call: TRBV19
d_call: TRBD2
cdr3_nt: TGTGCCAGTAGTTTCTCGTGGGAGGGAGGTGGCAATGAGCAGTTCTTC
cdr3_aa: CASSFSWEGGGNEQFF

cdr3_length: 15
clone_size: NA
j_call: TRBJ2-2
v_call: TRBV6-1
d_call: NA
cdr3_nt: TGTGCCAGCAGGTCGGGGACTGTATACACCGGGGAGCTGTTTTTT
cdr3_aa: CASRSGTVYTGELFF

cdr3_length: 14
clone_size: NA
j_call: TRBJ2-2
v_call: TRBV5-6
d_call: NA
cdr3_nt: TGTGCCAGCAGCTTGGGGGCGGGAACCGGGGAGCTGTTTTTT
cdr3_aa: CASSLGAGTGELFF

cdr3_length: 13
clone_size: NA
j_call: TRBJ2-2
v_call: TRBV6-5
d_call: NA
cdr3_nt: TGTGCCAGCAAACAGGCCTCGACCGGGGAGCTGTTTTTT
cdr3_aa: CASKQASTGELFF

cdr3_length: 12
clone_size: NA
j_call: TRBJ1-2
v_call: TRBV9
d_call: NA
cdr3_nt: TGTGCCAGCAGTCCAGGGGACGGTGGCTACACCTTC
cdr3_aa: CASSPGDGGYTF

cdr3_length: 18
clone_size: NA
j_call: TRBJ2-7
v_call: TRBV7-9
d_call: TRBD2
cdr3_nt: TGTGCCAGCAGCTCCACTAGCGGGAGGGCCGTAGGGGCCTACGAGCAGTACTTC
cdr3_aa: CASSSTSGRAVGAYEQYF

cdr3_length: 14
clone_size: NA
j_call: TRBJ1-5
v_call: TRBV7-3
d_call: TRBD1
cdr3_nt: TGTGCCAGCAGCCCGGGACAGACCAATCAGCCCCAGCATTTT
cdr3_aa: CASSPGQTNQPQHF

cdr3_length: 16
clone_size: NA
j_call: TRBJ2-5
v_call: TRBV4-2
d_call: NA
cdr3_nt: TGTGCCAGCAGCCAAGGTACAGGAGGGTACCAAGAGACCCAGTACTTC
cdr3_aa: CASSQGTGGYQETQYF

cdr3_length: 17
clone_size: NA
j_call: TRBJ1-1
v_call: TRBV7-9
d_call: TRBD1
cdr3_nt: TGTGCCAGCAGCTCGAACCAACAGGGGGCAGCGAACACTGAAGCTTTCTTT
cdr3_aa: CASSSNQQGAANTEAFF

cdr3_length: 12
clone_size: NA
j_call: TRBJ2-1
v_call: TRBV28
d_call: NA
cdr3_nt: TGTGCCAGCAGTTTAGCGGGGCCTGAGCAGTTCTTC
cdr3_aa: CASSLAGPEQFF

cdr3_length: 18
clone_size: NA
j_call: TRBJ1-2
v_call: TRBV30
d_call: NA
cdr3_nt: TGTGCGGGAGGAGTACAGACACCAATTAAACCCTCTAACTATGGCTACACCTTC
cdr3_aa: CAGGVQTPIKPSNYGYTF

cdr3_length: 17
clone_size: few
j_call: TRBJ2-7
v_call: TRBV11-2
d_call: TRBD2
cdr3_nt: TGTGCCAGCAGCTTAGATCGGGGGGGCCTAAGCTCCTACGAGCAGTACTTC
cdr3_aa: CASSLDRGGLSSYEQYF

cdr3_length: 15
clone_size: NA
j_call: TRBJ1-1
v_call: TRBV27
d_call: NA
cdr3_nt: TGTGCCAGCAGTCACGTCCGGAAAGGGGACACTGAAGCTTTCTTT
cdr3_aa: CASSHVRKGDTEAFF

cdr3_length: 13
clone_size: NA
j_call: TRBJ2-7
v_call: TRBV29-1
d_call: NA
cdr3_nt: TGCAGCGTTGAACAGGACATTTCCTACGAGCAGTACTTC
cdr3_aa: CSVEQDISYEQYF

cdr3_length: 15
clone_size: NA
j_call: TRBJ1-1
v_call: TRBV6-5
d_call: TRBD1
cdr3_nt: TGTGCCAGCAGTTACTCGAGGACAGGGAACACTGAAGCTTTCTTT
cdr3_aa: CASSYSRTGNTEAFF

cdr3_length: 14
clone_size: NA
j_call: TRBJ2-7
v_call: TRBV9
d_call: NA
cdr3_nt: TGTGCCAGCCTTATTAGACTAGTCAATCCCGAGCAGTACTTC
cdr3_aa: CASLIRLVNPEQYF

cdr3_length: 14
clone_size: NA
j_call: TRBJ1-2
v_call: TRBV2
d_call: NA
cdr3_nt: TGTGCCAGCAGGCCCAGGCATCCCGTATATGGCTACACCTTC
cdr3_aa: CASRPRHPVYGYTF

cdr3_length: 16
clone_size: NA
j_call: TRBJ2-1
v_call: TRBV4-2
d_call: TRBD2
cdr3_nt: TGTGCCAGCAGCCAACCGACTAGCGGAACTTACAATGAGCAGTTCTTC
cdr3_aa: CASSQPTSGTYNEQFF

cdr3_length: 18
clone_size: NA
j_call: TRBJ2-6
v_call: TRBV5-1
d_call: TRBD1
cdr3_nt: TGCGCCAGCAGCTTATCCGGGACAGGGGGCGCTGGGGCCAACGTCCTGACTTTC
cdr3_aa: CASSLSGTGGAGANVLTF

cdr3_length: 12
clone_size: NA
j_call: TRBJ2-1
v_call: TRBV29-1
d_call: NA
cdr3_nt: TGCAGCGGCGGGCTGGGTGGGGATGAGCAGTTCTTC
cdr3_aa: CSGGLGGDEQFF

cdr3_length: 11
clone_size: few
j_call: TRBJ2-2
v_call: TRBV7-9
d_call: NA
cdr3_nt: TGTGCCAGCAGCCTGTCCGGGGAGCTGTTTTTT
cdr3_aa: CASSLSGELFF

cdr3_length: 13
clone_size: few
j_call: TRBJ1-2
v_call: TRBV27
d_call: TRBD1
cdr3_nt: TGTGTCAGCAGTTTGACAGGGAGCTATGGCTACACCTTC
cdr3_aa: CVSSLTGSYGYTF

cdr3_length: 15
clone_size: NA
j_call: TRBJ1-2
v_call: TRBV28
d_call: NA
cdr3_nt: TGTGCCAGCAGTATAACAGGTTTTACCAACTATGGCTACACCTTC
cdr3_aa: CASSITGFTNYGYTF

cdr3_length: 15
clone_size: NA
j_call: TRBJ2-5
v_call: TRBV15
d_call: TRBD1
cdr3_nt: TGTGCCACCAGCAGGAGGGACAGCCGACAAGAGACCCAGTACTTC
cdr3_aa: CATSRRDSRQETQYF

cdr3_length: 13
clone_size: NA
j_call: TRBJ1-5
v_call: TRBV7-3
d_call: NA
cdr3_nt: TGTGCCAGCAGCCGGACACCAAATCAGCCCCAGCATTTT
cdr3_aa: CASSRTPNQPQHF

cdr3_length: 14
clone_size: NA
j_call: TRBJ1-4
v_call: TRBV2
d_call: NA
cdr3_nt: TGTGCCAGCACGACATCGTCGACTAATGAAAAACTGTTTTTT
cdr3_aa: CASTTSSTNEKLFF

cdr3_length: 16
clone_size: NA
j_call: TRBJ2-7
v_call: TRBV7-3
d_call: TRBD2
cdr3_nt: TGTGCCAGCAGCTTAACGTCGGCGGGAGCGAGATACGAGCAGTACTTC
cdr3_aa: CASSLTSAGARYEQYF

cdr3_length: 14
clone_size: once
j_call: TRBJ1-2
v_call: TRBV28
d_call: TRBD1
cdr3_nt: TGTGCCAGCAGTTCACCGGGACAGGGGGAGGGCTACACCTTC
cdr3_aa: CASSSPGQGEGYTF

cdr3_length: 17
clone_size: NA
j_call: TRBJ2-1
v_call: TRBV28
d_call: NA
cdr3_nt: TGTGCCAGCAGTTTTATTCCCCGGGGAATCGCCTACAATGAGCAGTTCTTC
cdr3_aa: CASSFIPRGIAYNEQFF

cdr3_length: 15
clone_size: NA
j_call: TRBJ1-2
v_call: TRBV27
d_call: TRBD1
cdr3_nt: TGTGCCAGCAGTTTCCGGACAGGTTCCTTGGATGGCTACACCTTC
cdr3_aa: CASSFRTGSLDGYTF

cdr3_length: 16
clone_size: once
j_call: TRBJ2-7
v_call: TRBV6-4
d_call: TRBD2
cdr3_nt: TGTGCCAGCAGGACTAGCGGGAGGACGCCTTGGTACGAGCAGTACTTC
cdr3_aa: CASRTSGRTPWYEQYF

cdr3_length: 13
clone_size: NA
j_call: TRBJ2-1
v_call: TRBV7-3
d_call: NA
cdr3_nt: TGTGCCAGCAGCGGTACCCTCTTACAAGAGCAGTTCTTC
cdr3_aa: CASSGTLLQEQFF

cdr3_length: 14
clone_size: NA
j_call: TRBJ2-7
v_call: TRBV13
d_call: TRBD1
cdr3_nt: TGTGCCAGCACCGTGGGGGACAGGGTCCACGAGCAGTACTTC
cdr3_aa: CASTVGDRVHEQYF